The clone carrying this TCR beta chain was counted only a few times. Then a second PCR, running roughly 6 to 12 cycles, was carried out with a sample-barcoded 5' primer and a J-beta primer mix. MiXCR was run by TCRdb on the 5' RACE reads, yielding one entry per CDR3 protein. The sample has about 630,000 distinct CDR3 sequences; 20% to 25% are singletons. V was clipped by 4 bases and J by 4 bases; unmatched bases: 16. The germline V gene encodes CDR1 SGHRS and CDR2 YFSETQ. The CDR3 is made up of 18 amino acids. The data were obtained in a study of blood T cells in healthy people across ages. This TCR was recovered from a man in his 70s in good health. Source material: blood. The chain employs TRBV5-1 and TRBJ2-2, with 7 bases identical to TRBD1. CDR3 sequence reads: CASSLPRDRAILTGELFF. The DNA for the CDR3 is TGCGCCAGCAGCCTGCCCCGAGACAGGGCAATCCTCACCGGGGAGCTGTTTTTT.